The rows below give T cell receptor beta chains drawn from one sample of a study of graft-versus-host responses after intestinal transplantation. Profiling relied on immunoSEQ multiplex PCR, and the TCRdb table lists in-frame clones only, not all of them. This table holds 90,000 to 95,000 clones, 90% to 95% found once. Which antigens these TCRs recognize remains unknown. The sample consisted of unstimulated CD8+ T cells sorted from spleen or lymph node cells, taken before intestinal transplant. These receptors were collected from a human donor who received an intestinal transplant. Both conserved end residues are part of each CDR3. The order of the fields is V gene, D gene, clone size, CDR3 length, J gene, CDR3 DNA, CDR3 protein. The D gene is left open where the match is weak. Part of the rows lack a size; the others show once, few, many or a class for expanded clones.

TRBV6-5	.	.	15	TRBJ2-7	TGTGCCAGCAGTTACAGCGGGCCGAGCTCCTACGAGCAGTACTTC	CASSYSGPSSYEQYF
TRBV7-9	.	once	14	TRBJ2-7	TGTGCCAGCAGCTCCCCGGGTCCTGCCTACGAGCAGTACTTC	CASSSPGPAYEQYF
TRBV18	TRBD1	.	15	TRBJ1-1	TGTGCCAGCTCTCCGACAGGGGCGAAGAACACTGAAGCTTTCTTT	CASSPTGAKNTEAFF
TRBV28	.	.	16	TRBJ1-6	TGTGCCAGCAGACCCGGGTCATCGGGGAATAATTCACCCCTCCACTTT	CASRPGSSGNNSPLHF
TRBV13	TRBD1	.	14	TRBJ2-7	TGTGCCAGCAGCTTAGGCCGGACAGGGTACGAGCAGTACTTC	CASSLGRTGYEQYF
TRBV4-1	TRBD1	.	14	TRBJ1-2	TGCGCCAGCAGCCGAAAGACAGGGGACTATGGCTACACCTTC	CASSRKTGDYGYTF
TRBV25-1	.	.	14	TRBJ2-5	TGTGCCAGCAGCAACGGGGTTCTTATAGAGACCCAGTACTTC	CASSNGVLIETQYF
TRBV5-6	TRBD1	once	12	TRBJ1-2	TGTGCCAGCAGCCCGGACAGGGCCCACTACACCTTC	CASSPDRAHYTF
TRBV4-3	.	.	14	TRBJ2-7	TGCGCCAGCAGCCAAGATCGCGGTACCTACGAGCAGTACTTC	CASSQDRGTYEQYF
TRBV5-6	TRBD1	once	14	TRBJ2-5	TGTGCCAGCAGCTGGTTGACAGGGGGAGAGACCCAGTACTTC	CASSWLTGGETQYF
TRBV7-2	.	once	14	TRBJ1-2	TGTGCCAGCAGCGTAGCCGACAGGACTCTTGGCTACACCTTC	CASSVADRTLGYTF
TRBV14	TRBD2	.	16	TRBJ2-5	TGTGCCAGCAGCCAATTGAGCGGGAGGGCCCAAGAGACCCAGTACTTC	CASSQLSGRAQETQYF
TRBV4-2	.	.	15	TRBJ1-1	TGTGCCAGCAGCCTTGCGGGGCTGACCAACACTGAAGCTTTCTTT	CASSLAGLTNTEAFF
TRBV4-3	TRBD2	.	17	TRBJ2-1	TGCGCCAGCAGCCAAGATTTTACTAGCGGGGGTTTCAATGAGCAGTTCTTC	CASSQDFTSGGFNEQFF
TRBV5-6	TRBD2	.	15	TRBJ2-1	TGTGCCAGCAGCTTGGTAGTAGCGGGGTACAATGAGCAGTTCTTC	CASSLVVAGYNEQFF
TRBV27	.	.	13	TRBJ1-2	TGTGCCAGCAGCTACGGACTAGACTATGGCTACACCTTC	CASSYGLDYGYTF
TRBV1	.	.	16	TRBJ1-1	TGCACCAACAAGGACAGGGGGCGAGGAGGGAACACTGAAGCTTTCTTT	CTNKDRGRGGNTEAFF
TRBV7-9	TRBD2	.	15	TRBJ2-3	TGTGCCAGCAGCTCGCTCCGCGGGAGCGCAGATACGCAGTATTTT	CASSSLRGSADTQYF
TRBV9	.	once	16	TRBJ2-3	TGTGCCAGCAGCGTGGGGGCCAGGGGTTGGACAGATACGCAGTATTTT	CASSVGARGWTDTQYF
TRBV7-8	.	.	13	TRBJ2-2	TGTGCCAGCAGCTCGGCGAACACCGGGGAGCTGTTTTTT	CASSSANTGELFF
TRBV29-1	.	once	14	TRBJ1-4	TGCAGCGTTGAAGGGACAGCTTATAATGAAAAACTGTTTTTT	CSVEGTAYNEKLFF
TRBV7-6	.	.	17	TRBJ2-7	TGTGCCAGCAGCTTAGCCCCGTTTTTAGAGCAGGGTATCGAGCAGTACTTC	CASSLAPFLEQGIEQYF
TRBV27	.	.	13	TRBJ1-1	TGTGCCAGCAGTTGGGCGGGGAACACTGAAGCTTTCTTT	CASSWAGNTEAFF
TRBV7-8	TRBD1	.	12	TRBJ1-4	TGTGCCAGCCGACAGGGTGGTGAAAAACTGTTTTTT	CASRQGGEKLFF
TRBV5-6	.	.	14	TRBJ2-7	TGTGCCAGCAGCCCGGGACTTCCTCACTACGAGCAGTACTTC	CASSPGLPHYEQYF
TRBV28	TRBD1	.	13	TRBJ1-2	TGTGCCAGCAGCCAACAGGGGGCGGAGGGCTACACCTTC	CASSQQGAEGYTF
TRBV4-1	.	.	14	TRBJ2-3	TGCGCCAGCAGCCAAGGACTAAACACAGATACGCAGTATTTT	CASSQGLNTDTQYF
TRBV6-6	TRBD1	.	15	TRBJ2-7	TGTGCCAGCAGACGGCCGGGACAGGGGGACTACGAGCAGTACTTC	CASRRPGQGDYEQYF
TRBV7-7	.	.	13	TRBJ2-1	TGTGCCAGCAGCGCAGGGACTCTCAATGAGCAGTTCTTC	CASSAGTLNEQFF
TRBV7-2	.	.	16	TRBJ1-1	TGTGCCAGCAGCTTAGTCGGTCGAGGTTACGGGTTCGGAGCTTTCTTT	CASSLVGRGYGFGAFF
TRBV7-5	.	.	18	TRBJ1-2	TGTGCCAGAAGCTTGCTCGGGGTCGTTAGACAGGAAAACTATGGCTACACCTTC	CARSLLGVVRQENYGYTF
TRBV5-4	.	.	14	TRBJ1-1	TGTGCCAGCAGCTCCGCGGGGGCTTTGGCTGAAGCTTTCTTT	CASSSAGALAEAFF
TRBV5-1	TRBD1	.	15	TRBJ1-2	TGCGCCAGCAGCTTGGCCCCAGGGGGGTCGTCCGGCTACACCTTC	CASSLAPGGSSGYTF
TRBV6-4	TRBD1	.	13	TRBJ1-1	TGTGCCAGCAGCCCGACAGGGACCACTGAAGCTTTCTTT	CASSPTGTTEAFF
TRBV4-1	TRBD1	.	14	TRBJ1-2	TGCGCCAGCAGCCAGGTGGGACAGGGCTATGGCTACACCTTC	CASSQVGQGYGYTF
TRBV4-1	TRBD1	.	17	TRBJ2-1	TGCGCCAGCAGATTACATCCCGGGACAGGGGTGGAAAATGAGCAGTTCTTC	CASRLHPGTGVENEQFF
TRBV18	TRBD2	.	17	TRBJ2-1	TGTGCCAGCTCGCCATTGCTGGGACTAGCGGGTTACAATGAGCAGTTCTTC	CASSPLLGLAGYNEQFF
TRBV5-4	.	.	14	TRBJ1-3	TGTGCCAGCAGCGGGGGGGACTCTGGAAACACCATATATTTT	CASSGGDSGNTIYF
TRBV27	.	.	11	TRBJ2-7	TGTGCCAGCCTATACTCCTACGAGCAGTACTTC	CASLYSYEQYF
TRBV6-6	TRBD1	few	13	TRBJ2-7	TGTGCCAGCACATTGACAGGGGCGGACGAGCAGTACTTC	CASTLTGADEQYF
TRBV6-1	TRBD2	.	13	TRBJ2-7	TGTGCCAGCGTAGCGGGATGGACCTACGAGCAGTACTTC	CASVAGWTYEQYF
TRBV19	TRBD2	.	15	TRBJ2-7	TGTGCCAGTAGTATAGGGCTAGCGGGCATTCGGGAGCAGTACTTC	CASSIGLAGIREQYF
TRBV13	.	.	13	TRBJ1-1	TGTGCCAGCAGCCTACTGAGTAACACTGAAGCTTTCTTT	CASSLLSNTEAFF
TRBV10-3	.	.	13	TRBJ1-2	TGTGCCATCAGTGAGTGGGCAGGTGCTAGCTACACCTTC	CAISEWAGASYTF
TRBV13	TRBD2	once	15	TRBJ2-5	TGTGCCAGCAGCCCACTAGCGGGGGGGCAAGAGACCCAGTACTTC	CASSPLAGGQETQYF
TRBV18	.	.	16	TRBJ2-7	TGTGCCAGCTCCTACCCGTGGGGGGAGAGCACTTACGAGCAGTACTTC	CASSYPWGESTYEQYF
TRBV19	TRBD2	once	16	TRBJ2-5	TGTGCCAGTAGTATCCGGCTAGCGGGGATCGAAGAGACCCAGTACTTC	CASSIRLAGIEETQYF
TRBV7-9	.	.	12	TRBJ2-7	TGTGCCAGTCAGGGCACAACCTACGAGCAGTACTTC	CASQGTTYEQYF
TRBV7-9	TRBD1	.	12	TRBJ2-7	TGTGCCAGCAGCCAGGGGGTTTACGAGCAGTACTTC	CASSQGVYEQYF
TRBV7-9	.	once	17	TRBJ2-4	TGTGCCAGCAGCCACCGGGGGGGGCAGGGGGATGTGGACATTCAGTACTTC	CASSHRGGQGDVDIQYF
TRBV28	TRBD2	.	14	TRBJ2-5	TGTGCCAGCAACCGGGCGGGAGCTGTGGAGACCCAGTACTTC	CASNRAGAVETQYF
TRBV2	TRBD1	.	14	TRBJ2-7	TGTGCCAGCACCCCGGGACAGGGGATGTACGAGCAGTACTTC	CASTPGQGMYEQYF